This is a list of T cell receptor beta chains from one sample in a study of CD8 T cells in Susac syndrome. TCRdb re-called the immunoSEQ multiplex PCR reads with MiXCR, one entry per CDR3 protein. This sample has roughly 300,000 distinct CDR3 sequences, with around 83% found just once. The specimen was CD8+ T cells from PBMCs. The receptors were sampled from a human donor with multiple sclerosis. The CDR3 runs from the conserved cysteine through the conserved F or W. The D gene is left open where the match is weak. Clone size appears in some rows only: once, few, many, or a class for an expanded clone.

NA	TRBV20-1	TRBJ2-1	NA	TGCAGTGCTAGCAACGTGGGGTTTGGGTACAATGAGCAGTTCTTC	CSASNVGFGYNEQFF
NA	TRBV2	TRBJ2-1	NA	TGTGCCAGCGATGAAGGGGGAACAGACCCGGGGCCGTTCTTC	CASDEGGTDPGPFF
NA	TRBV27	TRBJ2-3	NA	TGTGCCAGCAGTGACACCCAGGATACGCAGTATTTT	CASSDTQDTQYF
TRBD2	TRBV20-1	TRBJ2-1	NA	TGCAGTGCTAGACTGCGGGAGGGCACGGGGCATGAGCAGTTCTTC	CSARLREGTGHEQFF
NA	TRBV6-5	TRBJ2-7	few	TGTGCCAGCAGTTACGAGGGCTACGAGCAGTACTTC	CASSYEGYEQYF
NA	TRBV6-2/TRBV6-3	TRBJ1-1	once	TGTGCCAGCAGTAAGAGGGGATGGGGCACTGAAGCTTTCTTT	CASSKRGWGTEAFF
TRBD2	TRBV10-2	TRBJ2-2	NA	TGCGCCAGCTGCCCGGCCGGGACTAGCGGGAGTATCCAGCTGTTTTTT	CASCPAGTSGSIQLFF
NA	TRBV27	TRBJ2-1	NA	TGTGCCAGCAGTCTTATTGGGCGGAGAACCCCAATTACCCCCTACAATGAGCAGTTCTTC	CASSLIGRRTPITPYNEQFF
NA	TRBV5-1	TRBJ2-5	NA	TGCGCCAGCAGCTCGGAGGACCCCCGGGGGACCCAGTACTTC	CASSSEDPRGTQYF
NA	TRBV7-9	TRBJ1-1	NA	TGTGCCAGCAGCTTGGGATTCGCTGAAGCTTTCTTT	CASSLGFAEAFF
NA	TRBV28	TRBJ1-1	NA	TGTGCCAGCAGTTTAAAATGGGCCAGGAGACCATACCTGAACCCTGAAGCTTTCTTT	CASSLKWARRPYLNPEAFF
TRBD2	TRBV9	TRBJ2-3	NA	TGTGCCAGCAGCCCCAACCCGGGACTAGCGGGCATTACAGATACGCAGTATTTT	CASSPNPGLAGITDTQYF
TRBD1	TRBV7-2	TRBJ2-7	NA	TGTGCCAGCAGCTGGGTAGGGACAGGGACAGAATACGAGCAGTACTTC	CASSWVGTGTEYEQYF
NA	TRBV2	TRBJ2-3	NA	TGTGCCAGCACCGGGGGTGCGCAGTATTTT	CASTGGAQYF
TRBD2	TRBV7-9	TRBJ2-2	NA	TGTGCCAGCAGCGGGACTAGCGGAGGGGGAACCGGGGAGCTGTTTTTT	CASSGTSGGGTGELFF
NA	TRBV27	TRBJ2-4	NA	TGTGCCAGCAGCAATGGGGGAACGGCGAACATTCAGTACTTC	CASSNGGTANIQYF
NA	TRBV7-9	TRBJ2-2	NA	TGTGCCAGCAGCTTACGAACCGCCCAACCGAACACCGGGGAGCTGTTTTTT	CASSLRTAQPNTGELFF
NA	TRBV6-5	TRBJ1-6	NA	TGTGCCAGCAGTTGGACGGAGGGGAATTCACCCCTCCACTTT	CASSWTEGNSPLHF
TRBD2	TRBV6-2/TRBV6-3	TRBJ2-7	NA	TGTGCCAGCAGCCGGGGACTAGCGGGAGCACAAGCCTACGAGCAGTACTTC	CASSRGLAGAQAYEQYF
NA	TRBV20-1	TRBJ2-5	NA	TGCAGTGCTAGAGATTGGCGGCGAAGACAGTATTTAGGGGGCCAGTACTTC	CSARDWRRRQYLGGQYF
TRBD2	TRBV27	TRBJ2-3	NA	TGTGCCAGCGGGGACCCCAGCGGGAGGTTTAGCACAGATACGCAGTATTTT	CASGDPSGRFSTDTQYF
NA	TRBV30	TRBJ2-7	NA	TGTGCCTGGAGTGTACAGGTTGCCTCCTACGAGCAGTACTTC	CAWSVQVASYEQYF
TRBD1	TRBV24-1	TRBJ2-7	NA	TGTGCCACCAGTGAATCCCGGGACAGGGGTGGAATCGAGCAGTACTTC	CATSESRDRGGIEQYF
NA	TRBV2	TRBJ1-2	NA	TGTGCCAGCATCGGGATCCAAGGTGGCTACACCTTC	CASIGIQGGYTF
TRBD2	TRBV7-9	TRBJ2-1	NA	TGTGCCAGCAGACGCGGGAGGGACAATGAGCAGTTCTTC	CASRRGRDNEQFF
TRBD1	TRBV14	TRBJ2-3	NA	TGTGCCAGCAGCCCCCTTCCGGGACAGGAATTTATTACGCAGTATTTT	CASSPLPGQEFITQYF
NA	TRBV7-3	TRBJ2-7	few	TGTGCCAGCAGCTTAAGTCCAGACGTAACCTACGAGCAGTACTTC	CASSLSPDVTYEQYF
NA	TRBV16	TRBJ1-4	once	TGTGCCAGCAGCCGGGTTGAACCTAATGAAAAACTGTTTTTT	CASSRVEPNEKLFF
NA	TRBV11-1	TRBJ2-1	once	TGTGCCAGCAGCTTACCGGAGGGCAGCCACTGGGGATCCTCCTACAATGAGCAGTTCTTC	CASSLPEGSHWGSSYNEQFF
NA	TRBV21-1	TRBJ1-5	NA	TGTGCCAGCAGCAAACGACAGGCTAAGGAAGGCAATCAGCCCCAGCATTTT	CASSKRQAKEGNQPQHF
NA	TRBV12-3/TRBV12-4	TRBJ2-7	NA	TGTGCCAGCAGTTGGCCGACAGAAAAGGCCGAGCAGTACTTC	CASSWPTEKAEQYF
NA	TRBV23-1	TRBJ2-6	NA	TGCGCCAGCAGTCAATCTGCGGCTTACTGGGCGAGTGGGCTGAGGGGGGCCAACGTCCTGACTTTC	CASSQSAAYWASGLRGANVLTF
TRBD2	TRBV20-1	TRBJ2-4	NA	TGCAGTGCTAGAGTGGAGCGGGAGTGGATAATAGCCAAAAACATTCAGTACTTC	CSARVEREWIIAKNIQYF
NA	TRBV6-2/TRBV6-3	TRBJ2-1	NA	TGTGCCAGCAGTTACATTAGCGGCTACAATGAGCAGTTCTTC	CASSYISGYNEQFF
TRBD2	TRBV20-1	TRBJ2-3	NA	TGCAGTGCTAGACCAGGACTAGCGGGAGGGCCTCTCAGCACAGATACGCAGTATTTT	CSARPGLAGGPLSTDTQYF
NA	TRBV12-5	TRBJ2-1	once	TGTGCTAGTGGCCTCGGTAGGGCTGAGCAGTTCTTC	CASGLGRAEQFF
NA	TRBV27	TRBJ2-7	NA	TGTGCCAGCAGTTCCCGTAAGGACGAGCAGTACTTC	CASSSRKDEQYF
NA	TRBV27	TRBJ1-3	NA	TGTGCCAGCGGGGGCGAAAACACCATATATTTT	CASGGENTIYF
NA	TRBV9	TRBJ1-4	NA	TGTGCCAGCAGCGCCCGGGCAGCCCAAAATGAAAAACTGTTTTTT	CASSARAAQNEKLFF
NA	TRBV13	TRBJ2-1	NA	TGTGCCAGCAGCTTAGATGAAGGGCTGGTCAATGAGCAGTTCTTC	CASSLDEGLVNEQFF
TRBD1	TRBV13	TRBJ1-1	NA	TGTGCCAGCAGCTCGATCCGGGACAGGCTTTACTTGAACACTGAAGCTTTCTTT	CASSSIRDRLYLNTEAFF
NA	TRBV30	TRBJ2-3	NA	TGTGCCTGGAGTGGAGTCCAGGGGACGACAGATACGCAGTATTTT	CAWSGVQGTTDTQYF
TRBD1	TRBV6-6	TRBJ1-2	NA	TGTGCCAGCAGAGACAGGGGAGTGGTAATCTATGGCTACACCTTC	CASRDRGVVIYGYTF
TRBD1	TRBV14	TRBJ1-5	NA	TGTGCCAGCAGCCAAGTCCTGACAGGGGGCCGGTGCAATCAGCCCCAGCATTTT	CASSQVLTGGRCNQPQHF
TRBD1	TRBV27	TRBJ1-3	NA	TGTGCCAGCAGTTTAACCGGGACAGGGCTACGAGCCATATATTTT	CASSLTGTGLRAIYF
TRBD2	TRBV9	TRBJ2-1	NA	TGTGCCAGCAGCCCTCGGACTAGCGCCACCTACAATGAGCAGTTCTTC	CASSPRTSATYNEQFF
TRBD2	TRBV15	TRBJ2-1	NA	TGTGCCACCAGAGCGGGAGGGTACAATGAGCAGTTCTTC	CATRAGGYNEQFF
NA	TRBV2	TRBJ2-1	NA	TGTGCCAGCAGTGTGCAACTGCTAAACAATGAGCAGTTCTTC	CASSVQLLNNEQFF
NA	TRBV7-8	TRBJ2-7	NA	TGTGCCAGCAGCTTAAGGGGCGGGGTCCCCTACGAGCAGTACTTC	CASSLRGGVPYEQYF
NA	TRBV6-6	TRBJ1-2	once	TGTGCCAGCATCAACCGGGAAACCCCCTATGGCTACACCTTC	CASINRETPYGYTF
NA	TRBV30	TRBJ2-2	NA	TGTGCCTGGAGTGTAGAGGGATCCTACACCGGGGAGCTGTTTTTT	CAWSVEGSYTGELFF
NA	TRBV19	TRBJ2-4	NA	TGTGCCAGTAGTATACGGGAGTGGATCAAAAACATTCAGTACTTC	CASSIREWIKNIQYF
TRBD2	TRBV9	TRBJ2-3	NA	TGTGCCAGCAGCGTAGGAGGCGGGAGTGCAGATACGCAGTATTTT	CASSVGGGSADTQYF
NA	TRBV7-3	TRBJ1-1	few	TGTGCCAGCAGCCCGGATGGATCAGGGAACACTGAAGCTTTCTTT	CASSPDGSGNTEAFF